The rows below give T cell receptor beta chains drawn from one sample of a study of T cell responses to AZD1222 COVID-19 vaccine. The repertoire was sequenced with immunoSEQ multiplex PCR; TCRdb's copy has only in-frame clones and lacks some. The table lists just over 150,000 clones, about nine tenths of them singletons. The starting material was peripheral blood, obtained 28 days after the second AZD1222 dose. These receptors all stem from an adult who received the AZD1222 COVID-19 vaccine. CDR3s include the opening cysteine and the closing phenylalanine or tryptophan.

>TRBV6-2/TRBV6-3|14
CASSDRMNSYEQYF
>TRBV28|15
CASSPPSGTNEKLFF
>TRBV6-2/TRBV6-3|13
CASSYLSTYEQYF
>TRBV19|13
CACGQGVTETQYF
>TRBV7-6|15
CASSFRGPNTGELFF
>TRBV27|16
CASSFSTTSKGETQYF
>TRBV18|13
CASSPQGPNEQFF
>TRBV5-4|14
CASSLEGSPNEQFF
>TRBV28|17
CASSLGTTTSGNQPQHF
>TRBV6-6|13
CAARRQIPYEQYF
>TRBV4-3|16
CASSQDKLAGVSEQFF
>TRBV28|13
CASRYRGRGEAFF
>TRBV10-3|11
CAVTDSAGYTF
>TRBV27|14
CASSTQGGNQPQHF
>TRBV18|14
CASSSDRGLNTIYF
>TRBV6-5|14
CASSTGQVPETQYF
>TRBV7-8|17
CASSLPAAGGPDYEQYF
>TRBV5-1|14
CASSLSSLTDTQYF
>TRBV9|15
CASSAQGAGYNEQFF
>TRBV24-1|18
CATSDAGLAGGPWNEQFF
>TRBV6-5|14
CASSSPGQGNTIYF
>TRBV5-1|15
CASSPVGGRYNEQFF
>TRBV14|14
CASSSWSSGNTIYF
>TRBV24-1|14
CATSATGGENGYTF
>TRBV24-1|13
CATSDRNTGELFF
>TRBV5-5|18
CASSPSGQPPGKGEKLFF
>TRBV29-1|13
CSVDQGFGTEAFF
>TRBV7-2|12
CASSLGVNEQFF
>TRBV5-1|16
CASSLGAKPGTGELFF
>TRBV5-1|16
CASSLTSGSVTDTQYF
>TRBV24-1|13
CATSESGDQPQHF
>TRBV30|15
CAWSVRGRVSYEQYF
>TRBV2|15
CASSGGLAGSNEQFF
>TRBV6-4|13
CASRATGNTEAFF
>TRBV5-6|13
CASSWGSDYEQYF
>TRBV3-1/TRBV3-2|14
CASSRRATRAEAFF